What follows are 22 T cell receptor beta chains derived from one specimen sequenced in a study of beta chain features in type 1 diabetes. Expressed TCRB transcripts were sequenced because the isolated RNA had all been reverse transcribed beforehand. Here immunoSEQ multiplex PCR was the method, and the copy in TCRdb shows in-frame clones only, minus some. The sample consists of 680,000 or so clones, around a sixth of them appearing once. The sample was naive CD4+ T cells from blood. These receptors originate from a man younger than 35 in good health.

This sequence joins TRBV7-3 and TRBJ2-3; possible D gene TRBD2, 5 bases. CDR3 length: 15 residues. Trimming cost V 3 bases and J 1 base, with 11 bases left between them. Germline lookup yields CDR1 SGHTA and CDR2 FQGTGA. The CDR3: CASSLWKAGTDTQYF. The CDR3 DNA sequence: TGTGCCAGCAGCTTGTGGAAAGCGGGCACAGATACGCAGTATTTT. Complete variable domain (other parts from reference TRBV7-3 and TRBJ2-3): GAGVSQTPSNKVTEKGKYVELRCDPISGHTALYWYRQSLGQGPEFLIYFQGTGAADDSGLPNDRFFAVRPEGSVSTLKIQRTERGDSAVYLCASSLWKAGTDTQYFGPGTRLTVL.

The V and J genes are TRBV10-3 and TRBJ2-7; 10 bases match TRBD2. Germline V CDR1 and CDR2: ENHRY, SYGVKD. The CDR3 extends over 14 amino acids. The J segment lost 6 bases and the V segment lost 10 bases, leaving 12 bases of the junction unmatched. Here the CDR3 reads CATRSASGSPEQYF. The CDR3, as DNA: TGTGCCACCAGATCGGCTAGCGGGAGTCCCGAGCAGTACTTC.

The sample holds a few counts of this clone. The V call is TRBV28, the J call TRBJ2-7, with D maybe TRBD2 (5 bases). This CDR3 has 15 amino acids. Germline CDR1 is MDHEN and CDR2 is SYDVKM. V was clipped by 7 bases and J by 0 bases, with 16 bases between them. The CDR3 DNA is TGTGCCAGCATAGAGAGCGGCGGGCGCTCCTACGAGCAGTACTTC. Residues: CASIESGGRSYEQYF.

This clone occurred a few times. The chain is built from TRBV30 and TRBJ1-5; 9 bases map to TRBD1. Germline V gene sequence: CDR1 GTSNPN, CDR2 SVGIG (reference sequence). The CDR3 totals 14 residues. V gave up 2 bases and J gave up 9 bases; unmatched junction bases: 8. The CDR3 DNA is TGTGCCTGGAGTCCCGGGACAGGGACCCCGCCCCAGCATTTT. Encoded protein: CAWSPGTGTPPQHF.

This clone has a handful of counts. The chain has TRBV7-9 and TRBJ2-5, with 10 positions matching TRBD1. The junction had 15 bases not matched to a gene; V was cut back by 7 bases and J by 7 bases. The germline V gene encodes CDR1 SEHNR and CDR2 FQNEAQ (reference sequence). This CDR3 has 16 residues. CDR3 region: CASTQGQGNPKGTQYF. Written as DNA, the CDR3 is TGTGCCAGCACCCAGGGACAGGGGAACCCCAAAGGGACCCAGTACTTC. Variable domain in full (rest from reference TRBV7-9 and TRBJ2-5): DTGVSQNPRHKITKRGQNVTFRCDPISEHNRLYWYRQTLGQGPEFLTYFQNEAQLEKSRLLSDRFSAERPKGSFSTLEIQRTEQGDSAMYLCASTQGQGNPKGTQYFGPGTRLLVL.

Only a few counts were recorded for this clone. The rearrangement joins TRBV6-6 to TRBJ1-2, with 10 bases that match TRBD1. The germline CDR1 and CDR2 sequences are MNHNY and SVGAGI (reference sequence). The CDR3 loop spans 15 amino acids. The J segment lost 9 bases and the V segment lost 2 bases, leaving 9 bases of the junction unmatched. The CDR3 nucleotides are TGTGCCAGCAGTTACGCGTCCGGGACAGGGGATAGCTACACCTTC. Protein product: CASSYASGTGDSYTF.

The chain carries TRBV28 and TRBJ1-3, with D tentatively TRBD1 (6 bases). This CDR3 contains 16 residues. CDR1 and CDR2 from the germline V gene are MDHEN and SYDVKM. V was shortened by 1 base and J by 4 bases, with 14 bases between the two germline ends. CDR3 in amino acids: CASSLSPGGRGNTIYF. CDR3 DNA sequence: TGTGCCAGCAGTTTATCCCCTGGGGGGCGCGGAAACACCATATATTTT.

The rearrangement uses TRBV19 and TRBJ1-1; 8 positions agree with TRBD1. J was trimmed by 5 bases and V by 6 bases; bases with no gene match: 8. This CDR3 has 14 residues. CDR1 is LNHDA, CDR2 SQIVND, per germline (reference sequence). The CDR3 DNA follows: TGTGCCAGTAGGGTGTCCAGGGGGCTTACTGAAGCTTTCTTT. Residues: CASRVSRGLTEAFF.

This chain joins TRBV7-8 and TRBJ1-6, with D hard to call. There are 12 residues in the CDR3. CDR1 is SGHVS and CDR2 is FQNEAQ in the germline V gene. V lost 2 bases and J lost 7, with 3 bases in between. For the CDR3, the DNA is TGTGCCAGCAGCTTATCGAATTCACCCCTCCACTTT. Amino acids: CASSLSNSPLHF.

This clone was picked up a small number of times. This chain connects TRBV11-2 to TRBJ2-1, with 8 bases aligning to TRBD2. CDR1 SGHAT and CDR2 FQNNGV come from the germline V gene. After removal of 4 bases from V and 2 bases from J, the junction contained 7 bases not matched to a gene. This CDR3 is built from 16 residues. Here the CDR3 DNA reads TGTGCCAGCAGCTCGTTAGCGGGGCGCGCCTACAATGAGCAGTTCTTC. As protein: CASSSLAGRAYNEQFF.

The J gene is TRBJ1-2, the V gene TRBV7-3; tentatively, D is TRBD1 (5 bases). There are 13 residues in the CDR3. Trimming took off 3 bases at V and 6 bases at J, with 11 bases between the two ends. Germline V gene sequence: CDR1 SGHTA, CDR2 FQGTGA. The CDR3 bases are TGTGCCAGCAGCTTCAACCGGGGCGATGGCTACACCTTC. Amino acid sequence: CASSFNRGDGYTF. Full variable domain (remainder filled in from reference TRBV7-3 and TRBJ1-2): GAGVSQTPSNKVTEKGKYVELRCDPISGHTALYWYRQSLGQGPEFLIYFQGTGAADDSGLPNDRFFAVRPEGSVSTLKIQRTERGDSAVYLCASSFNRGDGYTFGSGTRLTVV.

The V gene is TRBV18, the J gene TRBJ1-3, with D tentatively TRBD1 (5 bases). The CDR3 is 15 residues long. CDR1 and CDR2 (germline): KGHSH, LQKENI. V lost 3 bases and J 0 bases, leaving 9 bases between the germline ends. CDR3 residues: CASSPGVHSGNTIYF. Here the CDR3 DNA reads TGTGCCAGCTCACCGGGGGTTCACTCTGGAAACACCATATATTTT.

This clone has a handful of counts. This chain connects TRBV25-1 to TRBJ2-1, with D maybe TRBD2 (6 bases). The CDR3 covers 17 residues. V gave up 3 bases and J gave up 2 bases, with 17 bases separating them. The germline CDR1 and CDR2 sequences are MGHDK and SYGVNS. The CDR3 DNA is TGTGCCAGCAGTGAGTATTGGGGGACTGTCGCCTACAATGAGCAGTTCTTC. Residues: CASSEYWGTVAYNEQFF. Filled out from reference TRBV25-1 and TRBJ2-1, the complete variable domain reads EADIYQTPRYLVIGTGKKITLECSQTMGHDKMYWYQQDPGMELHLIHYSYGVNSTEKGDLSSESTVSRIRTEHFPLTLESARPSHTSQYLCASSEYWGTVAYNEQFFGPGTRLTVL.

The chain has TRBV18 and TRBJ2-5; D is unclear. The length of the CDR3 is 17 residues. The ends were cut back, 5 bases at V and 0 bases at J, with 19 bases in the middle. CDR1 is KGHSH, CDR2 LQKENI, per germline. CDR3 DNA: TGTGCCAGCTCATCGGGCAGGCTCTCCTCTTACCAAGAGACCCAGTACTTC. Translated: CASSSGRLSSYQETQYF.

This clone was picked up a small number of times. The chain carries TRBV27 and TRBJ2-7, with D perhaps matching TRBD2 (6 bases). Germline V lookup: CDR1 MNHEY, CDR2 SMNVEV (reference sequence). The CDR3 totals 14 residues. Trimming removed 6 bases at V and 0 bases at J, with 12 bases between. Here the CDR3 DNA reads TGTGCCAGCAGACATCGACTAGACTCCTACGAGCAGTACTTC. Translation: CASRHRLDSYEQYF.

This clone was detected only a few times. The CDR3 region is CATTTGLTSTDTQYF. In nucleotides, the CDR3 is TGTGCCACTACGACAGGGCTAACTAGCACAGATACGCAGTATTTT. The rearrangement uses TRBV10-3 and TRBJ2-3; 7 bases fit TRBD1. This CDR3 spans 15 amino acids. Germline CDR1 ENHRY, CDR2 SYGVKD. V lost 10 bases, J lost 0 bases, and 10 bases stayed unmatched.

Only a few counts were recorded for this clone. The V gene is TRBV7-2, the J gene TRBJ2-3; 9 nucleotides line up with TRBD2. The trim removed 0 bases at V and 8 bases at J, leaving 6 bases unmatched. The germline CDR1 and CDR2 sequences are SGHTA and FQGNSA. This CDR3 is 15 amino acids long. The CDR3 region is CASSLALLAGSTQYF. CDR3 bases: TGTGCCAGCAGCTTAGCGCTACTAGCGGGTTCTACGCAGTATTTT.

This clone has just a few counts. The chain carries TRBV28 and TRBJ2-1; tentative D call: TRBD2 (7 bases). The V end was cut by 5 bases, the J end by 7 bases, with 18 bases between. The CDR3 runs 15 residues. Germline assignment: CDR1 MDHEN and CDR2 SYDVKM. The CDR3 DNA reads as TGTGCCAGCAGTCCAACTAGGGGAGGGGGGAATGAGCAGTTCTTC. Encoded protein: CASSPTRGGGNEQFF.

A few counts support this clone. The chain's CDR3 is CAWTGHPSGNTIYF. CDR3 nucleotide sequence: TGTGCCTGGACGGGACACCCCTCTGGAAACACCATATATTTT. This chain uses TRBV30 with TRBJ1-3, with a weak D call TRBD1 (6 bases). Germline-derived CDR1 and CDR2 are GTSNPN and SVGIG (reference sequence). CDR3 length equals 14 residues. Trimming left V 4 bases short and J 0 bases short, with 10 bases between.

In this sample, this clone turned up a few times. The chain joins TRBV9 to TRBJ2-7; TRBD1 matches at 7 bases. V trimming: 3 bases; J trimming: 4 bases; junction bases outside the gene matches: 7. The germline CDR1 and CDR2 sequences are SGDLS and YYNGEE. The CDR3 runs 14 residues. CDR3 in DNA: TGTGCCAGCAGCGCAACAGGGGTTGGTTACGAGCAGTACTTC. This codes for CASSATGVGYEQYF.

In its sample, this clone was seen a few times. The chain employs TRBV5-4 and TRBJ2-1; 13 nucleotides agree with TRBD2. Germline CDR1 and CDR2: SGHNT and YYREEE (reference sequence). This CDR3 has 16 residues. Trimming took 3 bases from V and 4 from J; bases not matched to a gene: 4. The CDR3 nucleotides are TGTGCCAGCAGCTCCCCGGGACTAGCGGGATACAATGAGCAGTTCTTC. It encodes CASSSPGLAGYNEQFF.

The gene calls are TRBV28 and TRBJ1-2; a possible D gene is TRBD1 (6 bases). V lost 3 bases and J 6 bases, leaving 17 bases between the germline ends. The V gene's germline CDR1 is MDHEN and CDR2 SYDVKM. The CDR3 totals 15 residues. For the CDR3, the DNA is TGTGCCAGCAGTTTTTTCGGGGGCATTCTTCATGGCTACACCTTC. It codes for CASSFFGGILHGYTF.